These T cell receptor beta chains were read from a single sample in a study of OX40 agonist ivuxolimab in advanced cancers. The protocol was immunoSEQ multiplex PCR, while the TCRdb copy is restricted to in-frame clones and leaves out a portion. Altogether 98,000 or so clones are present, 91% being singletons, with the ten largest covering approximately 0.63%. The sample in question was CD4+ or CD8+ T cells sorted from blood, obtained in a trial of the OX40 agonist ivuxolimab. These receptors all come from an adult with an advanced solid tumor such as melanoma, head and neck, liver or kidney cancer. Both conserved end residues are part of each CDR3. Fields, in order: D gene, V gene, clone size, J gene, CDR3 protein, CDR3 DNA. A D gene is named only where the DNA matches it firmly. The size of a clone is reported for some rows only, either as once, few or many, or as a class for expanded clones.

-,TRBV7-3,-,TRBJ2-1,CASSNRDFRSYNEQFF,TGTGCCAGCAGCAACCGGGACTTTCGCTCCTACAATGAGCAGTTCTTC
TRBD1,TRBV5-1,-,TRBJ2-1,CASSSGQGTHNEQFF,TGCGCCAGCAGCTCGGGACAGGGTACCCACAATGAGCAGTTCTTC
-,TRBV6-1,few,TRBJ1-5,CASSDEGGRNQPQHF,TGTGCCAGCAGTGATGAGGGGGGGCGGAATCAGCCCCAGCATTTT
-,TRBV9,-,TRBJ2-7,CASSLEGTRTFYEQYF,TGTGCCAGCAGCTTGGAAGGTACTAGAACATTCTACGAGCAGTACTTC
-,TRBV6-4,once,TRBJ1-1,CASSVTGNTEAFF,TGTGCCAGCAGTGTGACAGGGAACACTGAAGCTTTCTTT
-,TRBV18,-,TRBJ2-7,CASSPGENGEQYF,TGTGCCAGCTCACCCGGGGAGAACGGCGAGCAGTACTTC
TRBD1,TRBV5-1,-,TRBJ2-7,CASSLGQGSYEQYF,TGCGCCAGCAGCTTGGGACAGGGTTCCTACGAGCAGTACTTC
TRBD1,TRBV11-1,-,TRBJ2-5,CASSAGTGWPETQYF,TGTGCCAGCAGCGCCGGGACAGGGTGGCCAGAGACCCAGTACTTC
-,TRBV7-8,-,TRBJ2-1,CASRGRASSYNEQFF,TGTGCCAGCAGGGGCAGGGCTAGCTCCTACAATGAGCAGTTCTTC
-,TRBV6-5,-,TRBJ2-7,CASSQPQGSHEQYF,TGTGCCAGCAGTCAACCGCAGGGGTCCCACGAGCAGTACTTC
TRBD1,TRBV9,-,TRBJ2-5,CASSETGDGTQYF,TGTGCCAGCAGCGAGACAGGGGATGGGACCCAGTACTTC
-,TRBV18,-,TRBJ2-7,CASATLGYEQYF,TGTGCCAGCGCAACACTTGGTTACGAGCAGTACTTC
-,TRBV6-1,-,TRBJ1-5,CASSEVEGTQPQHF,TGTGCCAGCAGTGAAGTGGAGGGTACTCAGCCCCAGCATTTT
TRBD2,TRBV5-1,-,TRBJ2-5,CASSLGPGGEETQYF,TGCGCCAGCAGCTTGGGCCCGGGAGGAGAAGAGACCCAGTACTTC
-,TRBV7-8,-,TRBJ2-3,CASSKTGTSATDTQYF,TGTGCCAGCAGCAAAACAGGGACGAGTGCGACAGATACGCAGTATTTT
-,TRBV30,-,TRBJ1-4,CAWGQGREKLFF,TGTGCCTGGGGGCAGGGGCGTGAAAAACTGTTTTTT
-,TRBV7-9,-,TRBJ2-5,CASSLFQQQETQYF,TGTGCCAGCAGCTTGTTCCAGCAACAAGAGACCCAGTACTTC
-,TRBV5-1,-,TRBJ1-4,CASSSGATNEKLFF,TGCGCCAGCAGCTCGGGCGCAACTAATGAAAAACTGTTTTTT
-,TRBV19,-,TRBJ2-3,CASSIGGRGLGTDTQYF,TGTGCCAGTAGTATAGGCGGCCGGGGGTTGGGCACAGATACGCAGTATTTT
TRBD1,TRBV6-6,-,TRBJ1-5,CASSLPGQGVNQPQHF,TGTGCCAGCAGTTTACCGGGACAGGGGGTCAATCAGCCCCAGCATTTT
-,TRBV5-5,-,TRBJ1-3,CASSLEPGGLSGNTIYF,TGTGCCAGCAGCTTGGAGCCGGGAGGGCTCTCTGGAAACACCATATATTTT
-,TRBV14,once,TRBJ2-5,CASSFIPETQYF,TGTGCCAGCAGTTTTATCCCAGAGACCCAGTACTTC
TRBD1,TRBV6-6,-,TRBJ2-7,CASSYDRVVDEQYF,TGTGCCAGCAGTTATGACAGGGTAGTGGACGAGCAGTACTTC
-,TRBV6-1,-,TRBJ2-5,CASSEGSGAGQETQYF,TGTGCCAGCAGTGAAGGGAGTGGGGCGGGACAAGAGACCCAGTACTTC
-,TRBV5-4,-,TRBJ2-1,CASSFPTSNEQFF,TGTGCCAGCAGCTTCCCTACCTCCAATGAGCAGTTCTTC
-,TRBV6-5,-,TRBJ1-1,CASRTGGTGAGVAFF,TGTGCCAGCAGGACGGGCGGCACAGGCGCTGGTGTAGCTTTCTTT
TRBD1,TRBV5-1,-,TRBJ2-2,CASSPGQGTGELFF,TGCGCCAGCAGCCCAGGACAGGGCACCGGGGAGCTGTTTTTT
TRBD1,TRBV19,-,TRBJ1-5,CATKDRGNQPQHF,TGTGCCACCAAAGACAGGGGTAATCAGCCCCAGCATTTT
TRBD1,TRBV6-5,-,TRBJ2-2,CASRRQGESTGELFF,TGTGCCAGCAGACGACAGGGGGAAAGCACCGGGGAGCTGTTTTTT
-,TRBV5-1,-,TRBJ2-5,CASSLASGSQETQYF,TGCGCCAGCAGCTTGGCCTCAGGTTCCCAAGAGACCCAGTACTTC
TRBD2,TRBV5-4,-,TRBJ2-5,CASSLGLAGQDGTQYF,TGTGCCAGCAGCTTGGGACTAGCCGGCCAAGATGGGACCCAGTACTTC
-,TRBV21-1,-,TRBJ2-5,CASSKDGLETQYF,TGTGCCAGCAGCAAAGATGGATTAGAGACCCAGTACTTC
TRBD1,TRBV19,-,TRBJ1-1,CASRDSPDTEAFF,TGTGCCAGTCGGGACAGCCCGGACACTGAAGCTTTCTTT
TRBD1,TRBV30,-,TRBJ1-4,CAWSFGQGSEKLFF,TGTGCCTGGAGTTTTGGACAGGGGTCTGAAAAACTGTTTTTT
-,TRBV5-1,once,TRBJ2-2,CASSLGENTGELFF,TGCGCCAGCAGCTTAGGGGAGAACACCGGGGAGCTGTTTTTT